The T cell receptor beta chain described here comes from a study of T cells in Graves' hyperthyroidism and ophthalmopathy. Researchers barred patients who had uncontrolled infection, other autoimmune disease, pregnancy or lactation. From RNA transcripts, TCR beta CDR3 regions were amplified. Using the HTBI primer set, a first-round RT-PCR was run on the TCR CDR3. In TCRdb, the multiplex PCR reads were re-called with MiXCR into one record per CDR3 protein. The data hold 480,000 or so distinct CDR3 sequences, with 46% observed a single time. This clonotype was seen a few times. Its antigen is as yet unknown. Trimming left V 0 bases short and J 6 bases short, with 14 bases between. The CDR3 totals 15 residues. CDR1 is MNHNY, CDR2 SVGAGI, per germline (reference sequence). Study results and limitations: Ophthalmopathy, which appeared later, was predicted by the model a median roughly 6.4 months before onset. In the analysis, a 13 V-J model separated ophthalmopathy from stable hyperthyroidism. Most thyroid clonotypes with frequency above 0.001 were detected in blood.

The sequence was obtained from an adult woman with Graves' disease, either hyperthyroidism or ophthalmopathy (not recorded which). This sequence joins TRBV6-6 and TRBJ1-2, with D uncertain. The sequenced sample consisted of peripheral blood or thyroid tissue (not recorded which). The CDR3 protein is CASSYSVVSENGYTF. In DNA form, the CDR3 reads TGTGCCAGCAGTTACTCTGTAGTTTCCGAGAATGGCTACACCTTC.